This T cell receptor beta chain derives from a study of technical replicates of blood from several donors. Sequencing used immunoSEQ multiplex PCR; TCRdb keeps in-frame clones, though not all of them. This repertoire shows roughly 79,000 clones, approximately 96% found once; its top ten account for around 0.37%. Trimming shortened V by 6 bases and J by 2 bases, and 11 bases separated the two germline ends. The CDR3 contains 13 residues. CDR1 and CDR2 from the germline V gene are MNHEY and SVGAGI. The sequence came from a human donor in good health. The J gene is TRBJ2-7, the V gene TRBV6-5; D perhaps matches TRBD1 (6 bases). The sequenced sample was T cells isolated from PBMCs. CDR3 bases: TGTGCCAGCAGCGCACAGGGCACCTACGAGCAGTACTTC. Translating it yields CASSAQGTYEQYF.